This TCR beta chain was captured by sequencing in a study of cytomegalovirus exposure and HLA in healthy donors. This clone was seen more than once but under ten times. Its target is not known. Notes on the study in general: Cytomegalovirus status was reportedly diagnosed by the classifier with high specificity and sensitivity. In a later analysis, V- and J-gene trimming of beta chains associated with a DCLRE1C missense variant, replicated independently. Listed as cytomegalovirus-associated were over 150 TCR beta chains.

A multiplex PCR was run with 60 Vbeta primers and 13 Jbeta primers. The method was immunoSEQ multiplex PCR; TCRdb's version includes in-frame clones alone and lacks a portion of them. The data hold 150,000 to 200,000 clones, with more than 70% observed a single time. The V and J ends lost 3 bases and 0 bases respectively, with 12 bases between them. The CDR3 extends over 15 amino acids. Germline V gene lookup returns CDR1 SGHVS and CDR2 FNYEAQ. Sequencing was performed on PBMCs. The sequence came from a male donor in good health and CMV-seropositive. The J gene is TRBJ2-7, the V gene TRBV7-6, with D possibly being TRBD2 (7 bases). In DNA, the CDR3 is TGTGCCAGCAGCTTTGGGGGAGGGGGCTCCTACGAGCAGTACTTC. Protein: CASSFGGGGSYEQYF.